The source of this TCR beta chain is a study of regulatory T cells in long-lasting Graves disease. Study-wide findings and caveats: Persistent cases favored TRBV28, TRBJ1-2 and TRBJ2-5.

Per the germline V gene, CDR1 is LNHDA and CDR2 is SQIVND (reference sequence). V lost 5 bases, J lost 6 bases, and 24 bases lay in between. This CDR3 has 17 amino acids. The time point denotes: newly diagnosed GD, antithyroid drugs for less than 3 months. Making the TCR library involved RNA that had been extracted from PBMCs. A peripheral blood sample, about 9.4 milliliters in volume, was drawn into EDTA tubes. This clonotype came up many times. What it binds is not known. CDR3 regions were amplified by Arm-PCR using iRepertoire HTBI primers to build TCR beta libraries. TCRdb called the multiplex PCR reads again in MiXCR, with one record for every CDR3 protein. The sample lists roughly 350,000 distinct CDR3 sequences; 16% were seen once. These records were also assigned to another study, of T cells in Graves' hyperthyroidism and ophthalmopathy.

The receptor was derived from a man in his forties with Graves disease. The chain is built from TRBV19 and TRBJ2-3; TRBD2 is a possible D gene (6 bases). Sample: peripheral blood mononuclear cells (PBMCs), taken at new diagnosis, from a patient treated with antithyroid drugs. CDR3 bases: TGTGCCAGTAGTTGGCAGGGACTCCGAGGAGGGATGGATACGCAGTATTTT. It is translated as CASSWQGLRGGMDTQYF.